This T cell receptor (beta chain) was documented in a study of cytomegalovirus exposure and HLA in healthy donors. Study-wide results and limits: CMV serostatus was the only immune exposure information that was available. When analyzed later, a missense DCLRE1C variant was found to be linked to TCR beta V- and J-gene trimming. The study designated 150 or so TCR beta chains cytomegalovirus-associated.

The PCR made use of 60 Vbeta and 13 Jbeta primers. The method was immunoSEQ multiplex PCR; TCRdb's version includes in-frame clones alone and lacks a portion of them. This repertoire shows some 140,000 clones, about 76% found once; its top ten account for approximately 1.4%. Concerning this clone itself: Its antigen is still unknown.

The source is a woman aged 40 to 50 in good health and CMV-seronegative. What was sequenced was PBMCs.

The CDR3 reads CASRDRGSQGYGYTF. The CDR3 DNA follows: TGTGCCAGCAGGGACAGGGGATCTCAGGGCTATGGCTACACCTTC. The chain joins TRBV6-4 to TRBJ1-2; 9 positions match TRBD1. From germline, CDR1 is MRHNA and CDR2 SNTAGT. CDR3 length equals 15 residues. Unmatched junction bases numbered 9, after V lost 6 bases and J lost 4 bases.